These 24 T cell receptor beta chains share one sample of origin, sequenced in a study of T cells in localized non-small cell lung cancer. The method was immunoSEQ multiplex PCR; TCRdb's version includes in-frame clones alone and lacks a portion of them. The sample includes roughly 24,000 clones, about 85% seen only once; the top ten take roughly a tenth. Sequencing used peripheral blood, obtained before any cancer treatment. The origin of the receptors is a man aged 40-75 years with stage III squamous cell lung carcinoma.

The genes are TRBV6-4 and TRBJ1-2; D is unclear. Germline V CDR1 and CDR2: MRHNA, SNTAGT. The V gene lost 6 bases and the J gene lost 0 bases, with 8 bases spanning the gap. The CDR3 runs to 13 residues. CDR3 sequence (DNA): TGTGCCAGCAGCCCCGAAGCTAACTATGGCTACACCTTC. It yields the protein CASSPEANYGYTF.

This clone was found once. V gene TRBV7-8 combines with J gene TRBJ2-3; the D gene is possibly TRBD2 (5 bases). Trimming took 5 bases from V and 6 from J, leaving 15 bases between them. The CDR3 spans 14 residues. From germline, CDR1 is SGHVS and CDR2 FQNEAQ. DNA for the CDR3: TGTGCCAGCAGCCCGGGATCGCTCCCCGATACGCAGTATTTT. Translation gives CASSPGSLPDTQYF.

The chain's CDR3 is CSASGQRNTEAFF. In DNA form, the CDR3 reads TGCAGCGCCTCGGGACAGCGAAACACTGAAGCTTTCTTT. The chain joins TRBV29-1 to TRBJ1-1, with 7 bases identical to TRBD1. CDR3 length: 13 amino acids. V gave up 7 bases and J gave up 2 bases; unmatched junction bases: 7. Germline CDR1 reads SQVTM; CDR2 reads ANQGSEA.

This rearrangement joins TRBV6-5 to TRBJ2-7; maybe TRBD1 (5 bases). CDR3 length: 13 amino acids. Germline CDR1 and CDR2: MNHEY and SVGAGI. Trimming removed 7 bases at V and 3 bases at J, with 13 bases between. CDR3 loop: CASTRGRDYEQYF. The CDR3 bases are TGTGCCAGCACTAGGGGCAGAGACTACGAGCAGTACTTC.

The sample holds one count of this clone. CDR3 in DNA: TGCGCCAGCAGCTTGGGCATGACAGGGGCCGATACGCAGTATTTT. Protein product: CASSLGMTGADTQYF. V gene TRBV5-1 combines with J gene TRBJ2-3; 8 positions match TRBD1. Germline assignment: CDR1 SGHRS and CDR2 YFSETQ. CDR3 size: 15 residues. V gave up 0 bases and J gave up 6 bases; unmatched junction bases: 6. Full variable domain (outside the CDR3, taken from reference TRBV5-1 and TRBJ2-3): KAGVTQTPRYLIKTRGQQVTLSCSPISGHRSVSWYQQTPGQGLQFLFEYFSETQRNKGNFPGRFSGRQFSNSRSEMNVSTLELGDSALYLCASSLGMTGADTQYFGPGTRLTVL.

This clone was seen only once. The J gene is TRBJ2-3, the V gene TRBV15, with unresolved D. V dropped 4 bases and J dropped 3 bases, with 5 bases sitting between them. Germline assignment: CDR1 LNHNV and CDR2 YYDKDF (reference sequence). This CDR3 contains 12 residues. Here the CDR3 reads CATSTRTDTQYF. CDR3 nucleotides: TGTGCCACCAGCACACGAACAGATACGCAGTATTTT.

The gene calls are TRBV4-1 and TRBJ2-1, with TRBD2 matching over 12 bases. The CDR3 sequence is 17 residues long. Germline V lookup: CDR1 MGHRA, CDR2 YSYEKL. After removal of 3 bases from V and 5 bases from J, the junction contained 8 bases not matched to a gene. The CDR3 sequence: CASSQGITSGGNNEQFF. In DNA, the CDR3 is TGCGCCAGCAGCCAGGGTATTACTAGCGGGGGGAACAATGAGCAGTTCTTC.

V usage is TRBV5-1 and J usage is TRBJ1-5; TRBD1 is a possible D gene (5 bases). V lost 7 bases and J 0 bases, leaving 23 bases between the germline ends. CDR1 and CDR2 from the germline V gene are SGHRS and YFSETQ. This CDR3 comprises 18 residues. CDR3 sequence: CASFRQSSTSYSNQPQHF. CDR3 bases: TGCGCCAGCTTTCGACAGTCAAGCACTTCCTATAGCAATCAGCCCCAGCATTTT.

This chain connects TRBV10-3 to TRBJ2-2; 9 bases match TRBD2. Unmatched junction bases numbered 13, after V lost 0 bases and J lost 5 bases. Germline CDR1 is ENHRY and CDR2 is SYGVKD. This CDR3 has 19 residues. The CDR3 here is CAISESIGLAGKNTGELFF. In DNA, the CDR3 is TGTGCCATCAGTGAGTCGATCGGGCTAGCGGGAAAGAATACCGGGGAGCTGTTTTTT.

The rearrangement uses TRBV19 and TRBJ1-2; D is uncertain. This CDR3 contains 12 residues. V was shortened by 3 bases and J by 8 bases, with 10 bases between the two germline ends. Per germline, CDR1 LNHDA and CDR2 SQIVND (reference sequence). CDR3 in DNA: TGTGCCAGTAGTATCCCTTTCCAGGGCTACACCTTC. It encodes CASSIPFQGYTF.

The rearrangement links TRBV7-6 to TRBJ2-1; a weak D match, TRBD1 (5 bases). Germline loops: CDR1 SGHVS, CDR2 FNYEAQ. Trimming shortened V by 1 base and J by 4 bases, and 14 bases separated the two germline ends. CDR3 length: 16 residues. In DNA, the CDR3 is TGTGCCAGCAGCTTAGACAAGGGGAAGGGGTACAATGAGCAGTTCTTC. Protein: CASSLDKGKGYNEQFF.

In its sample, this clone was seen once. V and J are TRBV5-8 and TRBJ1-3; D remains ambiguous. This CDR3 is 14 amino acids long. The V and J ends lost 2 bases and 2 bases respectively, with 8 bases between them. Germline assignment: CDR1 SGHTS and CDR2 YDEGEE. The CDR3 nucleotides are TGTGCCAGCAGCTTTTCCCAGCCTGGAAACACCATATATTTT. This sequence encodes CASSFSQPGNTIYF.

The V gene is TRBV5-1, the J gene TRBJ2-3, with TRBD2 matching 10 bases. Germline values: CDR1 SGHRS, CDR2 YFSETQ. V lost 4 bases, J lost 1 base, and 6 bases stayed unmatched. The CDR3 extends over 16 amino acids. The CDR3 region is CASSHGGLAGTDTQYF. For the CDR3, the DNA is TGCGCCAGCAGCCACGGAGGACTAGCGGGCACAGATACGCAGTATTTT. The full variable domain, with the rest looked up from reference TRBV5-1 and TRBJ2-3, is KAGVTQTPRYLIKTRGQQVTLSCSPISGHRSVSWYQQTPGQGLQFLFEYFSETQRNKGNFPGRFSGRQFSNSRSEMNVSTLELGDSALYLCASSHGGLAGTDTQYFGPGTRLTVL.

This clone was observed a handful of times. The rearrangement joins TRBV18 to TRBJ1-5, with a tentative D call TRBD1 (5 bases). V was clipped by 2 bases and J by 6 bases, with 11 bases between them. The length of the CDR3 is 14 residues. Per the germline V gene, CDR1 is KGHSH and CDR2 is LQKENI. This CDR3 reads CASSPSRAGQPQHF. The DNA for the CDR3 is TGTGCCAGCTCACCATCCAGGGCGGGTCAGCCCCAGCATTTT.

This clone has a handful of counts. The chain employs TRBV20-1 and TRBJ2-1; unclear D gene. Trimming stripped 3 bases from V and 5 bases from J, with 5 bases between. The germline V gene has CDR1 DFQATT and CDR2 SNEGSKA (reference sequence). The CDR3 contains 11 residues. The CDR3 DNA reads as TGCAGTGCTAGGGTCCACAATGAGCAGTTCTTC. Its translation is CSARVHNEQFF.

The rearrangement joins TRBV20-1 to TRBJ2-3, with 8 bases aligning to TRBD1. Germline CDR1 and CDR2: DFQATT and SNEGSKA (reference sequence). The J segment lost 8 bases and the V segment lost 8 bases, leaving 6 bases of the junction unmatched. The CDR3 extends over 11 amino acids. The DNA for the CDR3 is TGCAGTCCCCAGACAGGGGCTACGCAGTATTTT. Its translation is CSPQTGATQYF.

The chain combines TRBV19 with TRBJ2-3, with TRBD2 identical over 10 bases. The V gene end was trimmed by 5 bases and the J gene end by 6 bases; junction bases not matched to a gene: 8. Germline CDR1 LNHDA, CDR2 SQIVND (reference sequence). The CDR3 spans 15 residues. The CDR3 DNA is TGTGCCAGTAGTCCCTTAGCGGGGGGCTCTGATACGCAGTATTTT. Translating gives CASSPLAGGSDTQYF.

This chain links TRBV6-1 with TRBJ2-1, with D tentatively TRBD2 (6 bases). Per the germline V gene, CDR1 is MNHNS and CDR2 is SASEGT. The CDR3 has 15 residues. The V end lost 6 bases, the J end lost 9 bases, and 21 bases lay between the germline ends. The CDR3 DNA follows: TGTGCCAGCAGCTATAGGAGGGAAGGGGTGGGTGAGCAGTTCTTC. It encodes CASSYRREGVGEQFF.

The chain couples TRBV4-1 to TRBJ2-3, with D possibly matching TRBD2 (5 bases). CDR1 and CDR2 (germline): MGHRA, YSYEKL. The CDR3 extends over 13 amino acids. V gave up 0 bases and J gave up 5 bases, with 6 bases separating them. Written as DNA, the CDR3 is TGCGCCAGCAGCCAAGAACGGGGAGATACGCAGTATTTT. Encoded protein: CASSQERGDTQYF.

This clone showed up just a few times. The chain has TRBV28 and TRBJ1-2; D is perhaps TRBD1 (5 bases). CDR1 is MDHEN and CDR2 is SYDVKM in the germline V gene. The CDR3 totals 11 residues. Trimming shortened V by 8 bases and J by 7 bases, and 11 bases separated the two germline ends. CDR3 DNA: TGTGCCAGCCAGACAGTGACTGGCTACACCTTC. Its translation: CASQTVTGYTF.

The V gene is TRBV9, the J gene TRBJ2-1, with 14 positions matching TRBD2. Germline V CDR1 and CDR2: SGDLS, YYNGEE. With 2 bases clipped from V and 10 bases from J, the junction kept 8 bases outside the gene matches. The CDR3 runs to 16 residues. The chain's CDR3 is CASSVHPGTSGSEQFF. The CDR3 nucleotides read TGTGCCAGCAGCGTCCACCCGGGGACTAGCGGGAGCGAGCAGTTCTTC. Filled out from reference TRBV9 and TRBJ2-1, the complete variable domain reads DSGVTQTPKHLITATGQRVTLRCSPRSGDLSVYWYQQSLDQGLQFLIQYYNGEERAKGNILERFSAQQFPDLHSELNLSSLELGDSALYFCASSVHPGTSGSEQFFGPGTRLTVL.

V usage is TRBV6-4 and J usage is TRBJ2-2; a weak D match, TRBD1 (6 bases). Germline V gene data show CDR1 as MRHNA and CDR2 as SNTAGT. The CDR3 spans 14 residues. V lost 3 bases and J lost 5, with 10 bases in between. CDR3 loop: CASSEGHLTGELFF. The CDR3 nucleotides are TGTGCCAGCAGTGAGGGACACTTGACCGGGGAGCTGTTTTTT.

The rearrangement uses TRBV9 and TRBJ1-4; D is undetermined. V lost 0 bases to trimming and J lost 5 bases, with 5 bases between them. The germline V gene has CDR1 SGDLS and CDR2 YYNGEE. This CDR3 has 13 amino acids. The CDR3 spells CASSVGSNEKLFF. Written as DNA, the CDR3 is TGTGCCAGCAGCGTAGGCAGCAATGAAAAACTGTTTTTT.

The chain couples TRBV21-1 to TRBJ1-4. TRBV21-1 is shown as a pseudogene. The CDR3 is 16 residues long. The CDR3 coding sequence is TGTGCCAGCAGCAAGAGGGTGGCGGGACGGACAGAAAAACTGTTTTTT. It yields the protein CASSKRVAGRTEKLFF.